This T cell receptor beta chain was recovered during a study of blood T cells in healthy people across ages. Collection of approximately 9.3 milliliters of peripheral blood was performed for each donor. A second roughly 7 to 11 cycle PCR used barcoded and J-beta primers. Each of the samples gave a minimum of 2.5 million paired-end reads that contained CDR3. TCRdb independently ran MiXCR on the 5' RACE reads; one entry per CDR3 protein. The table has about 1,500,000 distinct CDR3 sequences, approximately 38% seen once. CDR3 length: 14 amino acids. Germline V CDR1 and CDR2: MNHEY, SVGAGI. V was cut by 2 bases and J by 1 base, with 8 bases left in between.

The chain links TRBV6-5 to TRBJ1-1; D is uncertain. The specimen was blood. This TCR was recovered from a woman aged 18-29 years in good health. CDR3 amino acids: CASSYTSENTEAFF. CDR3 DNA sequence: TGTGCCAGCAGTTACACATCGGAGAACACTGAAGCTTTCTTT.